Listed here is a single T cell receptor (beta chain). The sample comes from a study of T cell responses to AZD1222 COVID-19 vaccine. Some clones are missing from TCRdb's copy, which holds only in-frame ones; the method was immunoSEQ multiplex PCR. The data contain some 91,000 clones, just over 90% of them singletons. The CDR3 runs 11 residues. V lost 7 bases and J lost 4, with 10 bases in between. The V gene's germline CDR1 is SQVTM and CDR2 ANQGSEA. This clonotype originated in an adult in good health. Sequenced material: peripheral blood, taken on day 0 of AZD1222 vaccination. The V gene is TRBV29-1, the J gene TRBJ1-1; D gene uncertain. CDR3 sequence: CSAPGLTEAFF. CDR3 nucleotide sequence: TGCAGCGCCCCAGGACTCACTGAAGCTTTCTTT. The full variable domain, its missing parts supplied by reference TRBV29-1 and TRBJ1-1, is SAVISQKPSRDICQRGTSLTIQCQVDSQVTMMFWYRQQPGQSLTLIATANQGSEATYESGFVIDKFPISRPNLTFSTLTVSNMSPEDSSIYLCSAPGLTEAFFGQGTRLTVV.